The 19 T cell receptor beta chains in this list originate from one sample, sequenced in a study of cytomegalovirus exposure and HLA in healthy donors. The assay was immunoSEQ multiplex PCR, and TCRdb's table has in-frame clones only and misses some. The sample has some 120,000 clones, around nine tenths seen once. Sequenced input: PBMCs. The receptor set was obtained from a young man in good health and CMV-seronegative.

The chain carries TRBV6-1 and TRBJ1-2, with D possibly matching TRBD1 (5 bases). There are 14 residues in the CDR3. The germline V gene has CDR1 MNHNS and CDR2 SASEGT. Trimming pared 8 bases from V and 6 bases from J, leaving 19 bases between. CDR3 coding DNA: TGTGCCAGCCTACTACGCGGACGGGGGGATGGCTACACCTTC. Its protein product is CASLLRGRGDGYTF.

The V and J genes are TRBV2 and TRBJ2-1, with TRBD2 identical over 8 bases. V gave up 6 bases and J gave up 8 bases; unmatched junction bases: 12. This CDR3 contains 15 residues. Germline values: CDR1 SNHLY, CDR2 FYNNEI. The CDR3 DNA reads as TGTGCCAGCAGGAGGGAAGCGGGAGTTGGGGATGAGCAGTTCTTC. It yields the protein CASRREAGVGDEQFF.

This clone was detected a few times. CDR3 protein: CASSPMTSGRGDTQYF. The DNA for the CDR3 is TGTGCCAGCAGCCCTATGACTAGCGGTCGGGGAGATACGCAGTATTTT. This chain connects TRBV7-3 to TRBJ2-3; TRBD2 matches 9 bases. The V gene end was trimmed by 5 bases and the J gene end by 5 bases; junction bases not matched to a gene: 11. CDR3 length: 16 residues. Germline CDR1 reads SGHTA; CDR2 reads FQGTGA.

The chain links TRBV6-5 to TRBJ1-6; D might be TRBD1 (5 bases). Germline CDR1 is MNHEY and CDR2 is SVGAGI. There are 13 residues in the CDR3. The V end lost 7 bases, the J end lost 11 bases, and 15 bases lay between the germline ends. The CDR3 loop is CASKGQAHAPLHF. The CDR3 DNA reads as TGTGCCAGCAAGGGGCAGGCCCATGCACCCCTCCACTTT.

The chain carries TRBV7-2 and TRBJ1-4, with TRBD1 matching 7 bases. The germline V gene has CDR1 SGHTA and CDR2 FQGNSA. CDR3 length: 14 residues. J lost 3 bases, V lost 7 bases, and 5 bases had no gene match. CDR3 amino acids: CASTPRGPNEKLFF. The CDR3 DNA reads as TGTGCCAGCACCCCAAGGGGGCCTAATGAAAAACTGTTTTTT.

The chain uses TRBV2 and TRBJ2-7; maybe TRBD2 (6 bases). The ends were cut back, 7 bases at V and 7 bases at J, with 17 bases in the middle. Germline lookup yields CDR1 SNHLY and CDR2 FYNNEI. This CDR3 region has 13 residues. As DNA, the CDR3 is TGTGCCAGCATAGAGCTTTTAGCGGAAGAGCAGTACTTC. Residues: CASIELLAEEQYF. Looking up the rest from reference TRBV2 and TRBJ2-7 gives the full variable domain: EPEVTQTPSHQVTQMGQEVILRCVPISNHLYFYWYRQILGQKVEFLVSFYNNEISEKSEIFDDQFSVERPDGSNFTLKIRSTKLEDSAMYFCASIELLAEEQYFGPGTRLTVT.

The V and J genes are TRBV5-1 and TRBJ2-1; a weak D match, TRBD2 (6 bases). This CDR3 is 15 amino acids long. Germline V lookup: CDR1 SGHRS, CDR2 YFSETQ. Trimming pared 1 base from V and 7 bases from J, leaving 15 bases between. This chain's CDR3 is CASSLYREQWNEQFF. The DNA of the CDR3 is TGCGCCAGCAGCTTGTATCGGGAGCAGTGGAATGAGCAGTTCTTC.

This clone was detected a few times. This sequence joins TRBV27 and TRBJ1-2; 9 bases fit TRBD1. CDR1 and CDR2 from the germline V gene are MNHEY and SMNVEV (reference sequence). Trimming cost V 3 bases and J 8 bases; bases outside gene matches: 7. The CDR3 contains 14 residues. CDR3 nucleotides: TGTGCCAGCAGTTTTAGGGACAGGGCTGGGGGCTACACCTTC. It yields the protein CASSFRDRAGGYTF.

The chain links TRBV30 to TRBJ2-1, with unresolved D. Trimming cost V 0 bases and J 2 bases, with 8 bases left between them. The CDR3 is made up of 14 amino acids. Germline CDR1 GTSNPN, CDR2 SVGIG (reference sequence). The chain's CDR3 is CAWSVALAYNEQFF. For the CDR3, the DNA is TGTGCCTGGAGTGTCGCACTCGCCTACAATGAGCAGTTCTTC.

The chain uses TRBV6-5 and TRBJ2-1; possible D gene TRBD2, 7 bases. The germline gives CDR1 MNHEY, CDR2 SVGAGI. V was clipped by 11 bases and J by 0 bases, with 11 bases between them. The CDR3 covers 13 residues. CDR3 region: CAAGARSYNEQFF. CDR3 nucleotides: TGTGCCGCGGGGGCACGCTCCTACAATGAGCAGTTCTTC.

The genes are TRBV30 and TRBJ2-5; 11 positions agree with TRBD1. CDR1 is GTSNPN and CDR2 is SVGIG in the germline V gene (reference sequence). The J segment lost 4 bases and the V segment lost 1 base, leaving 5 bases of the junction unmatched. The CDR3 has 15 amino acids. The CDR3 loop is CAWSEGQGALETQYF. As DNA, the CDR3 is TGTGCCTGGAGTGAAGGACAGGGGGCATTAGAGACCCAGTACTTC. The full variable domain, in which reference TRBV30 and TRBJ2-5 provide the parts outside the CDR3, is SQTIHQWPATLVQPVGSPLSLECTVEGTSNPNLYWYRQAAGRGLQLLFYSVGIGQISSEVPQNLSASRPQDRQFILSSKKLLLSDSGFYLCAWSEGQGALETQYFGPGTRLLVL.

This clone was seen a single time. The V and J genes are TRBV4-1 and TRBJ2-7, with 8 nucleotides matching TRBD2. This CDR3 is 16 amino acids long. Losses at the gene ends were 4 bases for V and 2 bases for J; bases not matched to a gene: 10. Germline V lookup: CDR1 MGHRA, CDR2 YSYEKL. CDR3 sequence: CASSRYTSGHPYEQYF. The CDR3 bases are TGCGCCAGCAGCCGGTATACTAGCGGACACCCCTACGAGCAGTACTTC.

The J gene is TRBJ2-7, the V gene TRBV6-6; 9 positions agree with TRBD1. Germline loops: CDR1 MNHNY, CDR2 SVGAGI (reference sequence). The CDR3 spans 14 residues. With 3 bases clipped from V and 6 bases from J, the junction kept 6 bases outside the gene matches. This chain's CDR3 is CASSYPGQGGEQYF. CDR3 coding DNA: TGTGCCAGCAGTTATCCGGGACAGGGCGGCGAGCAGTACTTC.

The chain is built from TRBV27 and TRBJ2-6; 10 nucleotides match TRBD2. With 6 bases clipped from V and 0 bases from J, the junction kept 2 bases outside the gene matches. Germline V gene sequence: CDR1 MNHEY, CDR2 SMNVEV (reference sequence). The CDR3 contains 16 residues. In nucleotides, the CDR3 is TGTGCCAGCAGGCCTAGCGGGAGCTCTGGGGCCAACGTCCTGACTTTC. As protein: CASRPSGSSGANVLTF. The variable domain in full, completed from reference TRBV27 and TRBJ2-6, reads EAQVTQNPRYLITVTGKKLTVTCSQNMNHEYMSWYRQDPGLGLRQIYYSMNVEVTDKGDVPEGYKVSRKEKRNFPLILESPSPNQTSLYFCASRPSGSSGANVLTFGAGSRLTVL.

The chain recombines TRBV5-4 with TRBJ2-3, with 7 bases lining up with TRBD2. This CDR3 contains 15 residues. Looked up from germline, CDR1 is SGHNT and CDR2 is YYREEE (reference sequence). Trimming cost V 0 bases and J 7 bases; bases outside gene matches: 8. The DNA for the CDR3 is TGTGCCAGCAGCTTGGGTGTGGCGGGAGAAAATACGCAGTATTTT. Translating it yields CASSLGVAGENTQYF.

This clone was counted a single time. The chain has TRBV19 and TRBJ1-5; tentatively, D is TRBD1 (6 bases). The CDR3 consists of 17 residues. Trimming left V 5 bases short and J 4 bases short, with 21 bases between. From germline, CDR1 is LNHDA and CDR2 SQIVND (reference sequence). CDR3 in DNA: TGTGCCAGTAGTCGCGTGGGACATTATTTGGGGAATCAGCCCCAGCATTTT. This encodes CASSRVGHYLGNQPQHF.

The gene calls are TRBV6-5 and TRBJ2-7; 9 positions agree with TRBD1. In germline, CDR1 is MNHEY, CDR2 SVGAGI. The V and J ends lost 5 bases and 0 bases, in that order; junction bases with no gene match: 5. This CDR3 comprises 15 residues. CDR3: CASSRTGDPSYEQYF. As DNA, the CDR3 is TGTGCCAGCAGTCGGACAGGGGACCCCTCCTACGAGCAGTACTTC.

This chain joins TRBV30 and TRBJ2-5; 12 bases agree with TRBD1. The CDR3 spans 14 residues. Germline V gives CDR1 GTSNPN, CDR2 SVGIG (reference sequence). The J segment lost 5 bases and the V segment lost 3 bases, leaving 4 bases of the junction unmatched. DNA for the CDR3: TGTGCCTGGAGGGGACAGGGGGCTGGGGAGACCCAGTACTTC. This codes for CAWRGQGAGETQYF. Based on the CDR3 plus reference TRBV30 and TRBJ2-5, the full variable domain is SQTIHQWPATLVQPVGSPLSLECTVEGTSNPNLYWYRQAAGRGLQLLFYSVGIGQISSEVPQNLSASRPQDRQFILSSKKLLLSDSGFYLCAWRGQGAGETQYFGPGTRLLVL.

V is TRBV13 and J is TRBJ2-1, with 9 positions matching TRBD2. This CDR3 has 20 amino acids. In germline, CDR1 is PRHDT, CDR2 FYEKMQ (reference sequence). The ends lost 4 bases at V and 4 bases at J; junction bases unmatched: 20. CDR3 sequence reads: CASSWVWLAGPTRLYNEQFF. Written as DNA, the CDR3 is TGTGCCAGCAGCTGGGTGTGGCTAGCGGGGCCGACTAGACTTTACAATGAGCAGTTCTTC.